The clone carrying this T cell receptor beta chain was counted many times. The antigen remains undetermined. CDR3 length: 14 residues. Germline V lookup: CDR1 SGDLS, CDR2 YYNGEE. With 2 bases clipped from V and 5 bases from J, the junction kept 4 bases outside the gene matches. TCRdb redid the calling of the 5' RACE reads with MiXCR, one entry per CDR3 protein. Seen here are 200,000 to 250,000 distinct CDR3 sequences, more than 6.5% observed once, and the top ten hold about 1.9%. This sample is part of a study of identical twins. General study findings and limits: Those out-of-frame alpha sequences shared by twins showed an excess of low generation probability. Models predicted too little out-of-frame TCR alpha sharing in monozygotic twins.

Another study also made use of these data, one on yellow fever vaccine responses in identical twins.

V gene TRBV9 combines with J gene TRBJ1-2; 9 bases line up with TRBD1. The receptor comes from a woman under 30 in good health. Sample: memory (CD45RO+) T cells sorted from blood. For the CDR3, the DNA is TGTGCCAGCAGCGTGACAGGGGGATTATATGGCTACACCTTC. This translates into CASSVTGGLYGYTF.